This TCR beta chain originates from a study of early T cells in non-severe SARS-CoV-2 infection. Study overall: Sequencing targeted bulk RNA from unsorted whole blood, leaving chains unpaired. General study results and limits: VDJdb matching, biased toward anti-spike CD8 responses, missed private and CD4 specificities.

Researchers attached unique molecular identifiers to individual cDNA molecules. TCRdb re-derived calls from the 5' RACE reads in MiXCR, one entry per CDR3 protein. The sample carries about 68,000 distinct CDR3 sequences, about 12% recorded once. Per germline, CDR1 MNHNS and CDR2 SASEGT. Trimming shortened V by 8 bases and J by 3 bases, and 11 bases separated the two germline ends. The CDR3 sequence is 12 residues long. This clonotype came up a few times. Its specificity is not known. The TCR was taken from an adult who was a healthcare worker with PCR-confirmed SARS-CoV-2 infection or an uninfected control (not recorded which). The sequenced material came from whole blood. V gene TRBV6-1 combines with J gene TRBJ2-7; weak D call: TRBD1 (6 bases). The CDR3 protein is CASLRQDYEQYF. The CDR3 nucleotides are TGTGCCAGCCTTAGACAGGACTACGAGCAGTACTTC.